Presented here are 25 T cell receptor beta chains from one specimen sequenced in a study of T cells after posttransplantation cyclophosphamide (dated by TCRdb to the mid-2010s). The library was generated by the immunoSEQ multiplex PCR assay. TCRdb took over this immuneACCESS table, retaining in-frame rearrangements with V and J assigned. Such tables are incomplete; in checked studies, under half of the missing clones stem from an unresolved V gene, and the remainder is unexplained. The sample profile shows roughly 5,000 clones; approximately 94% of them were found once. Together, the top ten hold 1.4% of the sample. Sequenced: CD4+ T cells sorted from bone marrow. The receptors originated from a woman aged 55-70 years in good health, CMV-negative, and a related stem cell transplant donor.

V gene TRBV7-9 combines with J gene TRBJ2-5; D is perhaps TRBD2 (6 bases). Trimming cost V 1 base and J 2 bases, with 17 bases left between them. Germline CDR1 and CDR2: SEHNR and FQNEAQ (reference sequence). There are 17 residues in the CDR3. The CDR3 loop reads CASSLGFGGASQETQYF. Written as DNA, the CDR3 is TGTGCCAGCAGCTTAGGATTCGGAGGGGCCTCACAAGAGACCCAGTACTTC. The variable domain in full, completed from reference TRBV7-9 and TRBJ2-5, reads DTGVSQNPRHKITKRGQNVTFRCDPISEHNRLYWYRQTLGQGPEFLTYFQNEAQLEKSRLLSDRFSAERPKGSFSTLEIQRTEQGDSAMYLCASSLGFGGASQETQYFGPGTRLLVL.

This clone was counted once. This rearrangement joins TRBV11-2 to TRBJ2-2; 7 bases are shared with TRBD2. The trim removed 3 bases at V and 5 bases at J, leaving 9 bases unmatched. CDR1 and CDR2 from the germline V gene are SGHAT and FQNNGV. This CDR3 has 16 amino acids. As DNA, the CDR3 is TGTGCCAGCAGCTTCGCGGGAGTACTAGCGACCGGGGAGCTGTTTTTT. This codes for CASSFAGVLATGELFF.

The chain recombines TRBV2 with TRBJ2-7; 7 nucleotides align to TRBD2. J was trimmed by 11 bases and V by 6 bases; bases with no gene match: 7. Germline lookup yields CDR1 SNHLY and CDR2 FYNNEI. This CDR3 spans 11 amino acids. Written as DNA, the CDR3 is TGTGCCAGCAGCGGGGAGGGAGTGAAGTACTTC. Its protein is CASSGEGVKYF.

This chain connects TRBV6-5 to TRBJ2-6; 7 bases agree with TRBD1. Trimming at V came to 9 bases and at J to 2 bases, leaving 7 bases not matched to a gene. CDR1 MNHEY and CDR2 SVGAGI come from the germline V gene. The CDR3 has 15 amino acids. Here the CDR3 reads CASTADRAGANVLTF. CDR3 nucleotide sequence: TGTGCCAGTACAGCAGACAGGGCTGGGGCCAACGTCCTGACTTTC.

The chain recombines TRBV6-1 with TRBJ2-2; 8 positions match TRBD2. Germline V CDR1 and CDR2: MNHNS, SASEGT. The CDR3 runs 12 residues. CDR3 loop: CAGVAGYGELFF. The CDR3 coding sequence is TGTGCAGGAGTAGCGGGGTACGGGGAGCTGTTTTTT.

The chain employs TRBV6-1 and TRBJ1-2; 8 nucleotides agree with TRBD1. Germline CDR1 and CDR2: MNHNS and SASEGT. The CDR3 is 14 residues long. With 0 bases clipped from V and 8 bases from J, the junction kept 5 bases outside the gene matches. The CDR3 coding sequence is TGTGCCAGCAGTGAAGCCCCAGGGGGCCGGGGCTACACCTTC. Its protein product is CASSEAPGGRGYTF.

This sequence joins TRBV5-1 and TRBJ2-7, with D possibly matching TRBD1 (6 bases). Germline values: CDR1 SGHRS, CDR2 YFSETQ. Deletions cut 4 bases from V and 2 bases from J, with 10 bases between. The CDR3 loop spans 13 amino acids. CDR3 loop: CASSPTGAYEQYF. The CDR3 DNA reads TGCGCCAGCAGCCCGACAGGTGCCTACGAGCAGTACTTC.

The CDR3 DNA follows: TGTGCCAGCAGCTCTGGACTGGATCAGCCCCAGCATTTT. This encodes CASSSGLDQPQHF. V is TRBV11-1 and J is TRBJ1-5; D remains ambiguous. CDR1 SGHAT and CDR2 FQDESV come from the germline V gene (reference sequence). The length of the CDR3 is 13 residues. Trimming cost V 4 bases and J 5 bases, with 9 bases left between them.

The chain links TRBV9 to TRBJ2-3, with a possible D match to TRBD2 (7 bases). V lost 2 bases, J lost 6 bases, and 28 bases lay in between. The CDR3 length is 19 residues. Germline CDR1 reads SGDLS; CDR2 reads YYNGEE. CDR3 protein: CASSVDLGGPPPTQDTQYF. CDR3 bases: TGTGCCAGCAGCGTCGACCTCGGGGGGCCTCCTCCCACACAGGATACGCAGTATTTT.

This chain uses TRBV5-1 with TRBJ1-1, with D possibly TRBD1 on 6 matching bases. This CDR3 region has 15 residues. V was trimmed by 6 bases and J by 1 base, leaving 16 bases between them. Germline values: CDR1 SGHRS, CDR2 YFSETQ. The CDR3 DNA reads as TGCGCCAGCACCGTACGAGGGGGGGGGAACACTGAAGCTTTCTTT. This sequence encodes CASTVRGGGNTEAFF.

This rearrangement joins TRBV4-3 to TRBJ1-2; possibly TRBD1 for D (5 bases). The CDR3 extends over 14 amino acids. V dropped 0 bases and J dropped 6 bases, with 11 bases sitting between them. Per the germline V gene, CDR1 is LGHNA and CDR2 is YSLEER. CDR3 DNA sequence: TGCGCCAGCAGCCAAGAATCCTACAGGAATGGCTACACCTTC. Encoded protein: CASSQESYRNGYTF.

The V call is TRBV11-2, the J call TRBJ2-2, with D tentatively TRBD1 (5 bases). Per the germline V gene, CDR1 is SGHAT and CDR2 is FQNNGV. The V and J ends lost 2 bases and 4 bases respectively, with 8 bases between them. This CDR3 is 14 amino acids long. CDR3 region: CASSLRQGTGELFF. Written as DNA, the CDR3 is TGTGCCAGCAGCTTAAGGCAGGGCACCGGGGAGCTGTTTTTT.

This clone came up a few times. The chain employs TRBV2 and TRBJ1-4; TRBD1 agrees at 8 bases. J lost 8 bases, V lost 8 bases, and 10 bases had no gene match. From germline, CDR1 is SNHLY and CDR2 FYNNEI. The CDR3 loop spans 14 amino acids. The CDR3 coding sequence is TGTGCCAGCCTGGGACGACAGGGGAACGAAAAACTGTTTTTT. Its translation: CASLGRQGNEKLFF.

The V call is TRBV4-2, the J call TRBJ2-1; 9 bases fit TRBD1. V shed 0 bases, J shed 10 bases, and the junction held 7 bases outside the gene matches. Germline values: CDR1 LGHNA, CDR2 YNFKEQ. CDR3 length: 15 residues. The chain's CDR3 is CASSQDLQGAGEQFF. CDR3 coding DNA: TGTGCCAGCAGCCAAGATCTACAGGGGGCAGGGGAGCAGTTCTTC.

Only one count was recorded for this clone. The chain employs TRBV18 and TRBJ2-1; TRBD1 might be the D (7 bases). Germline CDR1 is KGHSH and CDR2 is LQKENI. CDR3 size: 12 residues. V was trimmed by 4 bases and J by 10 bases, leaving 11 bases between them. The CDR3 nucleotides read TGTGCCAGCTCACGACAGGGAGGAGAGCAGTTCTTC. Amino acid sequence: CASSRQGGEQFF.

The chain links TRBV7-2 to TRBJ1-5; TRBD1 aligns across 7 bases. The CDR3 contains 15 residues. V gave up 5 bases and J gave up 0 bases; unmatched junction bases: 4. CDR1 is SGHTA and CDR2 is FQGNSA in the germline V gene. CDR3 residues: CASSQTGNSNQPQHF. DNA for the CDR3: TGTGCCAGCAGCCAGACAGGGAATAGCAATCAGCCCCAGCATTTT.

This clone was observed a single time. The genes are TRBV5-1 and TRBJ2-3, with 11 bases lining up with TRBD2. Germline CDR1 and CDR2: SGHRS and YFSETQ. The CDR3 spans 16 residues. Trimming removed 0 bases from V and 5 bases from J; junction bases left unmatched: 5. CDR3 sequence: CASSLAGTSGGDTQYF. For the CDR3, the DNA is TGCGCCAGCAGCTTGGCCGGGACTAGCGGTGGAGATACGCAGTATTTT.

Concerning this clone itself: At the DNA level, this CDR3 is encoded by other sequences in the same sample as well. The rearrangement links TRBV19 to TRBJ1-6, with D maybe TRBD1 (6 bases). CDR3 length: 16 amino acids. The germline V gene encodes CDR1 LNHDA and CDR2 SQIVND (reference sequence). V was trimmed by 3 bases and J by 4 bases, leaving 13 bases between them. The CDR3 sequence is CASSMIGGAYNSPLHF. CDR3 nucleotides: TGTGCCAGTAGTATGATTGGGGGCGCATATAATTCACCCCTCCACTTT.

This sequence joins TRBV14 and TRBJ2-5; 11 bases agree with TRBD1. Germline-derived CDR1 and CDR2 are SGHDN and FVKESK. The CDR3 is 16 residues long. J was trimmed by 4 bases and V by 4 bases; bases with no gene match: 8. This CDR3 reads CASSPRTGGFLETQYF. In DNA form, the CDR3 reads TGTGCCAGCAGCCCCCGGACAGGGGGCTTTCTAGAGACCCAGTACTTC. The full variable domain, in which reference TRBV14 and TRBJ2-5 provide the parts outside the CDR3, is EAGVTQFPSHSVIEKGQTVTLRCDPISGHDNLYWYRRVMGKEIKFLLHFVKESKQDESGMPNNRFLAERTGGTYSTLKVQPAELEDSGVYFCASSPRTGGFLETQYFGPGTRLLVL.

The chain combines TRBV5-1 with TRBJ1-1; the match to TRBD1 covers 7 bases. In germline, CDR1 is SGHRS, CDR2 YFSETQ. Losses at the gene ends were 5 bases for V and 0 bases for J; bases not matched to a gene: 4. This CDR3 region has 14 residues. The CDR3 region is CASREGQMNTEAFF. CDR3 nucleotides: TGCGCCAGCAGGGAGGGACAGATGAACACTGAAGCTTTCTTT.

The rearrangement uses TRBV5-2 and TRBJ2-6; the DNA was not compared with TRBD2, the D call given in the table. TRBV5-2 is assigned pseudogene status. This CDR3 comprises 18 residues. CDR3 sequence (DNA): TGTGCCAGCAAAAATCCTTGGAGTACACAAAGTCGGGCCAACGTCCTGACTTTC. It encodes CASKNPWSTQSRANVLTF.

This chain connects TRBV25-1 to TRBJ1-6, with D tentatively TRBD1 (5 bases). Germline V gene data show CDR1 as MGHDK and CDR2 as SYGVNS. The V and J ends lost 4 bases and 4 bases respectively, with 8 bases between them. CDR3 length: 14 amino acids. The CDR3 loop is CASSGTPYNSPLHF. The CDR3 coding sequence is TGTGCCAGCAGTGGGACACCTTATAATTCACCCCTCCACTTT.

The chain is built from TRBV7-3 and TRBJ2-1; weak D call: TRBD1 (6 bases). With 1 base removed from V and 1 base from J, the gap between germline ends came to 8 bases. The CDR3 consists of 15 residues. CDR1 SGHTA and CDR2 FQGTGA come from the germline V gene. Here the CDR3 reads CASSLRQASYNEQFF. Written as DNA, the CDR3 is TGTGCCAGCAGCTTAAGACAGGCTTCCTACAATGAGCAGTTCTTC.

The chain combines TRBV4-1 with TRBJ2-2; 8 bases are shared with TRBD2. J was trimmed by 5 bases and V by 2 bases; bases with no gene match: 7. In germline, CDR1 is MGHRA, CDR2 YSYEKL. CDR3 size: 16 residues. The DNA for the CDR3 is TGCGCCAGCAGCCAATCCCCGGGACTAGTGACCGGGGAGCTGTTTTTT. Amino acids: CASSQSPGLVTGELFF.

The CDR3 protein is CASSPGGAGGTEAFF. CDR3 bases: TGTGCCAGCAGTCCGGGGGGGGCCGGGGGGACTGAAGCTTTCTTT. The chain is built from TRBV28 and TRBJ1-1; D perhaps matches TRBD1 (6 bases). The CDR3 runs to 15 residues. In germline, CDR1 is MDHEN, CDR2 SYDVKM. Trimming pared 5 bases from V and 5 bases from J, leaving 18 bases between.